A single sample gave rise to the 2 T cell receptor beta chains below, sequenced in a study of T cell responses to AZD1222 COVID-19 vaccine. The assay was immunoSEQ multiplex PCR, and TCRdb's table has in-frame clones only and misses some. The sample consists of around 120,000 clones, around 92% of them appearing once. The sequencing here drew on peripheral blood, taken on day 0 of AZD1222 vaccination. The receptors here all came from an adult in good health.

Written as DNA, the CDR3 is TGTGCCAGCAGTCTAGGTAGGATTCAGTACTTC. Amino acids: CASSLGRIQYF. The chain employs TRBV6-2 or TRBV6-3 and TRBJ2-7; D unresolved. CDR1 is MNHEY and CDR2 is SVGEGT in the germline V gene. CDR3 length: 11 residues. V gave up 5 bases and J gave up 10 bases, with 12 bases separating them.

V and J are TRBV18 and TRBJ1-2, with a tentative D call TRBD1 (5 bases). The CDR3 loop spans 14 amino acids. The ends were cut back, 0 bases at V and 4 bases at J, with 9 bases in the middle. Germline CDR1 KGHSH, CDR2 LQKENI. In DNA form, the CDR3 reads TGTGCCAGCTCACCACCTTACAGGACCTATGGCTACACCTTC. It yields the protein CASSPPYRTYGYTF.